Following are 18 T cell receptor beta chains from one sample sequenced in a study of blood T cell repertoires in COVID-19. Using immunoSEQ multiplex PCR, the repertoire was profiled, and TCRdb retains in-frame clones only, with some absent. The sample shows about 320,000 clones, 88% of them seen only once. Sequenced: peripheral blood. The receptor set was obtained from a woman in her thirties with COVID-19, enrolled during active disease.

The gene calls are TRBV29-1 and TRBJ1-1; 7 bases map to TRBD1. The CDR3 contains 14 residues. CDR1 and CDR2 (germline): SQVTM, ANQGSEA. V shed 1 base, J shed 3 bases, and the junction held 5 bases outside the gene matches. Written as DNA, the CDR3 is TGCAGCGTTGAAGGACAGGGCCGTGACACTGAAGCTTTCTTT. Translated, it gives CSVEGQGRDTEAFF.

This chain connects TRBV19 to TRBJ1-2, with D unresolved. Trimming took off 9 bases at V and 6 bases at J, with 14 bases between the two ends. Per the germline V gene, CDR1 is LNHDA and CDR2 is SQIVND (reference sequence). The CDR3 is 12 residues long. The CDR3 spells CARRDPRDGYTF. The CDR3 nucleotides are TGTGCCAGGCGTGACCCGAGGGATGGCTACACCTTC.

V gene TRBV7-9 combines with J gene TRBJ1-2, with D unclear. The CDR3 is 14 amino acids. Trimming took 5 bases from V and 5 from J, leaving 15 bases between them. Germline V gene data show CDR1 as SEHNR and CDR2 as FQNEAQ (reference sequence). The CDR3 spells CASSLPSGSYGYTF. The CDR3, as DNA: TGTGCCAGCAGCCTCCCGTCGGGGAGTTATGGCTACACCTTC.

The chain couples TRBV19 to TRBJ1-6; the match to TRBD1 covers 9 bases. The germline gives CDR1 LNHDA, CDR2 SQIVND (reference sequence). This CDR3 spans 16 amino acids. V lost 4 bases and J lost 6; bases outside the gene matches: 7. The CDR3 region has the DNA TGTGCCAGTAGTACCTCGACAGGGGGGGGTAATTCACCCCTCCACTTT. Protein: CASSTSTGGGNSPLHF.

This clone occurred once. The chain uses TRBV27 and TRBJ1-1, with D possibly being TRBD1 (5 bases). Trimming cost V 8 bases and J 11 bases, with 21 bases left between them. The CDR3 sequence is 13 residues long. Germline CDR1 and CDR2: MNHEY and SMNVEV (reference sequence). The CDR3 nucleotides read TGTGCCAGCCACTTTACGGCAGGGTCCGTGGCTTTCTTT. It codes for CASHFTAGSVAFF.

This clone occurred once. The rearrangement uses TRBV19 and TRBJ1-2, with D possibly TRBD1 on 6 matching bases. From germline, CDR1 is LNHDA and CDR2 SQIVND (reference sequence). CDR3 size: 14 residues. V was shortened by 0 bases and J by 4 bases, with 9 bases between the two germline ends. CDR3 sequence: CASSIDWTAYGYTF. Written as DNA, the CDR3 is TGTGCCAGTAGTATAGATTGGACAGCCTATGGCTACACCTTC.

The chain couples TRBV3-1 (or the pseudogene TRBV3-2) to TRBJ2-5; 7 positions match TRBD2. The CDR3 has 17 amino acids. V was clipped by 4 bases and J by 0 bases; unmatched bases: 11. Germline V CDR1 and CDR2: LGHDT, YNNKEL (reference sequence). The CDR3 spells CASSLQVRGVYQETQYF. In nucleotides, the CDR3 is TGTGCCAGCAGCCTTCAGGTCCGGGGGGTGTACCAAGAGACCCAGTACTTC.

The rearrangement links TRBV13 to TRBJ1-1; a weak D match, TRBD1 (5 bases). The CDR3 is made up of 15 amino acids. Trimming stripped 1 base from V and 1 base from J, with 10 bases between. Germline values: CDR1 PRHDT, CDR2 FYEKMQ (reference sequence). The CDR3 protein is CASSLEGRQNTEAFF. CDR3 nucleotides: TGTGCCAGCAGCTTAGAGGGGAGGCAGAACACTGAAGCTTTCTTT.

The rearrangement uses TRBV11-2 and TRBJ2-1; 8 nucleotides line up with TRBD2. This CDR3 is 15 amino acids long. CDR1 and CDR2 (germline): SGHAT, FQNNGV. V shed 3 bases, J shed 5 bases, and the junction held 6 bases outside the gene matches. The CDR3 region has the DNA TGTGCCAGCAGCTTGGGCGGGGGGCAAGACAATGAGCAGTTCTTC. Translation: CASSLGGGQDNEQFF.

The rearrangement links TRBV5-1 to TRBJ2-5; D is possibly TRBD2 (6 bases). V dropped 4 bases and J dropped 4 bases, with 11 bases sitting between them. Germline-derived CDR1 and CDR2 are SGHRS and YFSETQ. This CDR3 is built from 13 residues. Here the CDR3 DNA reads TGCGCCAGCAGCCCGGGGGTTCGAGAGACCCAGTACTTC. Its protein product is CASSPGVRETQYF.

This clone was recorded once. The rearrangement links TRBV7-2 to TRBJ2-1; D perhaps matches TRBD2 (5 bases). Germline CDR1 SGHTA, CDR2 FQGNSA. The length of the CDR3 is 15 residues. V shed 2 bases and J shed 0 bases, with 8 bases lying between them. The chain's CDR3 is CASSLTGSSYNEQFF. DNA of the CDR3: TGTGCCAGCAGCTTAACGGGGAGCTCCTACAATGAGCAGTTCTTC.

The CDR3 protein is CASSPTTVGRYTF. CDR3 bases: TGTGCCAGCAGCCCAACGACAGTGGGCCGCTACACCTTC. V and J are TRBV11-3 and TRBJ1-2; D may be TRBD1 (5 bases). The CDR3 runs 13 residues. CDR1 SGHNT and CDR2 YENEEA come from the germline V gene. V was trimmed by 5 bases and J by 9 bases, leaving 16 bases between them.

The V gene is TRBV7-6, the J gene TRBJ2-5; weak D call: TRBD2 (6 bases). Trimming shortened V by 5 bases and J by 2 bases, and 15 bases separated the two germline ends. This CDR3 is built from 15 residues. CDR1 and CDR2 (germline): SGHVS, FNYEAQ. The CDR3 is CASSPGWRGQETQYF. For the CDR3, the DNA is TGTGCCAGCAGCCCCGGCTGGAGGGGACAAGAGACCCAGTACTTC.

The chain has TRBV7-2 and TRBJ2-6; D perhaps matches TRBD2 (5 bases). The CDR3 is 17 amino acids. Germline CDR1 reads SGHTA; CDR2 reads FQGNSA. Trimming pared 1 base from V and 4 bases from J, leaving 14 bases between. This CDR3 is CASSLVRGAVGANVLTF. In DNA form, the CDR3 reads TGTGCCAGCAGCTTAGTTCGGGGTGCGGTGGGGGCCAACGTCCTGACTTTC.

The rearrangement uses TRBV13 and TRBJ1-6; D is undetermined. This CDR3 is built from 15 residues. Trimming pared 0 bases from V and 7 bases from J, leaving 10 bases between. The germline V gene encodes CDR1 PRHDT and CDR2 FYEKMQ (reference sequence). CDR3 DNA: TGTGCCAGCAGCTTAGGTTCGGTCCCGAATTCACCCCTCCACTTT. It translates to CASSLGSVPNSPLHF. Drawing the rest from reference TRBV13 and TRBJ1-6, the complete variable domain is AAGVIQSPRHLIKEKRETATLKCYPIPRHDTVYWYQQGPGQDPQFLISFYEKMQSDKGSIPDRFSAQQFSDYHSELNMSSLELGDSALYFCASSLGSVPNSPLHFGNGTRLTVT.

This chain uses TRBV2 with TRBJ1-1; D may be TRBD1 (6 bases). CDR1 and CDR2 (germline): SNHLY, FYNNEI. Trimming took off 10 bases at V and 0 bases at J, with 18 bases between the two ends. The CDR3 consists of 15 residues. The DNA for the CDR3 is TGTGCCACCTCAGGGGCGTGGATCGTGAACACTGAAGCTTTCTTT. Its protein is CATSGAWIVNTEAFF.

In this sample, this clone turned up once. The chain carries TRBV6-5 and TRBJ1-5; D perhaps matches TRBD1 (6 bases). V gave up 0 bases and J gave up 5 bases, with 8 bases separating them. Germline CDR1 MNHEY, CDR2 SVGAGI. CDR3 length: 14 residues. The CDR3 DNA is TGTGCCAGCAGTTACTCTTACAGGGATCAGCCCCAGCATTTT. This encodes CASSYSYRDQPQHF.

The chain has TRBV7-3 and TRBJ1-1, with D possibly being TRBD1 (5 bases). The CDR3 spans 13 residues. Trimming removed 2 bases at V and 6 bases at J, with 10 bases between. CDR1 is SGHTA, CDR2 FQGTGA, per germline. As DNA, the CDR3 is TGTGCCAGCAGCTTATTGGGGGAGGCTGAAGCTTTCTTT. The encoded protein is CASSLLGEAEAFF.